This T cell receptor (beta chain) originates from a study of cytomegalovirus exposure and HLA in healthy donors. CDR3 length equals 15 residues. Germline values: CDR1 SGHTA, CDR2 FQGNSA. V gave up 5 bases and J gave up 4 bases, with 14 bases separating them. In the case of this clone: Its antigen is unidentified.

The donors were members of the validation cohort comprising about 120 subjects, separate from the approximately 710-subject first cohort. Study outcomes and limitations: Cytomegalovirus association was assigned to approximately 180 TCR beta chains. In vitro testing confirmed a few CMV-associated chains as specific for CMV antigens.

Sequencing used immunoSEQ multiplex PCR; TCRdb keeps in-frame clones, though not all of them. The sample records 150,000 to 200,000 clones, around nine tenths being singletons. Sequenced material: PBMCs. This sequence was found in a man between 18 and 29 years old in good health and CMV-seronegative. The V call is TRBV7-2, the J call TRBJ2-2; possible D gene TRBD1, 6 bases. The chain's CDR3 is CASSPRDIPTGELFF. The CDR3 DNA sequence: TGTGCCAGCAGCCCCCGGGACATCCCCACCGGGGAGCTGTTTTTT.